The T cell receptor (beta chain) described here comes from a study of T cell responses to AZD1222 COVID-19 vaccine. Study observations and caveats: Spike-specific TCR breadth and depth rose after two AZD1222 doses. There were mostly white British donors and more females than males, and clonal diversity was possibly underestimated. Across spike, vaccine-associated CD4 TCRs were found, dominant at 160-218 and 743-854.

Using immunoSEQ multiplex PCR, the repertoire was profiled, and TCRdb retains in-frame clones only, with some absent. This table has hundreds of thousands of clones, 94% appearing once. As concerns this clone: Its antigen is unknown.

This CDR3 comprises 15 residues. Per germline, CDR1 MDHEN and CDR2 SYDVKM. Losses at the gene ends were 6 bases for V and 5 bases for J; bases not matched to a gene: 10. The chain employs TRBV28 and TRBJ1-3, with 7 bases that match TRBD1. The clonotype originates from an adult who received the AZD1222 COVID-19 vaccine. Sequences were derived from peripheral blood, sampled 28 days after the second AZD1222 dose. The CDR3 nucleotides read TGTGCCAGCAGCATCGGCGGACAGGCTAGAAACACCATATATTTT. This gives the protein CASSIGGQARNTIYF.